This is a list of T cell receptor beta chains from one sample in a study of blood T cell repertoires in COVID-19. Sequencing used immunoSEQ multiplex PCR; TCRdb keeps in-frame clones, though not all of them. Of over 150,000 clones detected, more than 60% appear once; the ten largest clones hold roughly an eighth. Sequenced sample: peripheral blood. These receptors were taken from a woman between 45 and 60 years old with acute or convalescent COVID-19. CDR3s include the opening cysteine and the closing phenylalanine or tryptophan. D genes are given only for firm matches. Clone size, where shown, is once, few, many, or a class for clones that have expanded.

size | D | J | V | CDR3 | DNA
once | NA | TRBJ1-4 | TRBV6-5 | CASSYGLSNEKLFF | TGTGCCAGCAGTTACGGTCTGAGTAATGAAAAACTGTTTTTT
NA | TRBD1 | TRBJ2-1 | TRBV12-5 | CASGLGQGTEQFF | TGTGCTAGTGGTTTGGGACAGGGGACAGAGCAGTTCTTC
NA | NA | TRBJ1-1 | TRBV19 | CASSIRGRVATEAFF | TGTGCCAGTAGTATAAGGGGCAGGGTCGCCACTGAAGCTTTCTTT
NA | TRBD1 | TRBJ1-5 | TRBV6-1 | CASSAGQGAYSNQPQHF | TGTGCCAGCAGTGCCGGACAGGGGGCTTATAGCAATCAGCCCCAGCATTTT
NA | NA | TRBJ1-6 | TRBV18 | CASSPSGWSGSPLHF | TGTGCCAGCTCACCATCAGGGTGGTCTGGTTCACCCCTCCACTTT
NA | NA | TRBJ1-3 | TRBV30 | CAWGSQGVNTIYF | TGTGCCTGGGGCTCACAGGGAGTGAACACCATATATTTT
NA | TRBD1 | TRBJ1-4 | TRBV15 | CATSRVVGQGARKLFF | TGTGCCACCAGCAGAGTAGTGGGACAGGGGGCCCGAAAACTGTTTTTT
NA | NA | TRBJ2-2 | TRBV7-2 | CASSVGHSSSGELFF | TGTGCCAGCAGCGTTGGACACTCGAGTTCCGGGGAGCTGTTTTTT
NA | TRBD1 | TRBJ2-3 | TRBV6-1 | CASSPRDRNTDTQYF | TGTGCCAGCAGTCCCAGGGACAGAAACACAGATACGCAGTATTTT
NA | TRBD2 | TRBJ2-1 | TRBV19 | CASRETSGRALGNEQFF | TGTGCCAGTAGAGAGACTAGCGGGAGGGCCCTCGGCAATGAGCAGTTCTTC
NA | NA | TRBJ2-3 | TRBV5-8 | CASSLGLASTDTQYF | TGTGCCAGCAGCTTGGGGCTAGCTAGCACAGATACGCAGTATTTT
few | TRBD1 | TRBJ2-2 | TRBV7-8 | CASSLARTGGTGELFF | TGTGCCAGCAGCTTAGCTAGGACAGGGGGCACCGGGGAGCTGTTTTTT
NA | NA | TRBJ2-7 | TRBV19 | CASSMGGAYEQYF | TGTGCCAGTAGTATGGGGGGAGCCTACGAGCAGTACTTC
NA | TRBD1 | TRBJ2-7 | TRBV7-2 | CASSAAGTGTWQQYF | TGTGCCAGCAGCGCCGCCGGGACAGGGACGTGGCAGCAGTACTTC
NA | NA | TRBJ1-2 | TRBV19 | CASSQGANYGYTF | TGTGCCAGTAGCCAGGGTGCTAACTATGGCTACACCTTC
NA | TRBD2 | TRBJ2-1 | TRBV7-2 | CASSWGGSRYNEQFF | TGTGCCAGCAGCTGGGGGGGGTCTCGCTACAATGAGCAGTTCTTC
few | TRBD1 | TRBJ1-5 | TRBV12-3/TRBV12-4 | CASSLTGSQPQHF | TGTGCCAGCAGTTTGACAGGGAGCCAGCCCCAGCATTTT
NA | NA | TRBJ1-2 | TRBV28 | CASSFRNYGYTF | TGTGCCAGCAGTTTCAGGAACTATGGCTACACCTTC
NA | TRBD1 | TRBJ1-1 | TRBV7-2 | CASSVQGSAEAFF | TGTGCCAGCAGCGTACAGGGGAGCGCTGAAGCTTTCTTT
NA | NA | TRBJ1-4 | TRBV20-1 | CSASRGEKLFF | TGCAGTGCTAGTCGGGGGGAAAAACTGTTTTTT
NA | NA | TRBJ1-2 | TRBV6-6 | CASSYSGRTASGYTF | TGTGCCAGCAGTTACTCAGGAAGGACAGCTAGTGGCTACACCTTC
NA | TRBD1 | TRBJ2-6 | TRBV15 | CATSSRGLSPGANVLTF | TGTGCCACCAGCTCCAGGGGGCTAAGCCCTGGGGCCAACGTCCTGACTTTC
NA | NA | TRBJ2-3 | TRBV9 | CASSVTASDTQYF | TGTGCCAGCAGCGTGACAGCCTCGGATACGCAGTATTTT
NA | NA | TRBJ1-2 | TRBV7-2 | CASSNWGVYGYTF | TGTGCCAGCAGTAATTGGGGGGTCTATGGCTACACCTTC
NA | NA | TRBJ1-3 | TRBV9 | CASSAQGRNPGNTIYF | TGTGCCAGCAGCGCACAGGGAAGGAATCCTGGAAACACCATATATTTT
NA | NA | TRBJ2-1 | TRBV24-1 | CATSDSVRAGDEQFF | TGTGCCACCAGTGACTCAGTCAGGGCTGGAGATGAGCAGTTCTTC
NA | NA | TRBJ2-2 | TRBV5-1 | CASSPGGQNTGELFF | TGCGCCAGCAGCCCTGGGGGACAGAACACCGGGGAGCTGTTTTTT
NA | NA | TRBJ2-3 | TRBV19 | CASSIGRQGTDTQYF | TGTGCCAGTAGTATAGGCCGACAAGGCACAGATACGCAGTATTTT
NA | TRBD1 | TRBJ2-1 | TRBV7-8 | CASSDDRGPYHEQFF | TGTGCCAGCAGTGACGACAGGGGTCCGTACCATGAGCAGTTCTTC
NA | NA | TRBJ2-7 | TRBV28 | CASTSRDSYEQYF | TGTGCCAGCACCTCCAGGGACTCCTACGAGCAGTACTTC
NA | NA | TRBJ1-1 | TRBV14 | CASSRLAEAFF | TGTGCCAGCAGCCGACTTGCTGAAGCTTTCTTT
NA | NA | TRBJ1-5 | TRBV7-2 | CASSFNSNQPQHF | TGTGCCAGCAGCTTTAATAGCAATCAGCCCCAGCATTTT
NA | NA | TRBJ1-2 | TRBV27 | CASRVQGTPNYGYTF | TGTGCCAGCAGGGTACAGGGTACCCCTAACTATGGCTACACCTTC
once | TRBD1 | TRBJ2-2 | TRBV27 | CASSPGQTNTGELFF | TGTGCCAGCAGTCCGGGACAGACGAACACCGGGGAGCTGTTTTTT
NA | TRBD1 | TRBJ1-2 | TRBV12-3/TRBV12-4 | CASSSGGYGYTF | TGTGCCAGCAGCTCAGGGGGCTATGGCTACACCTTC
NA | NA | TRBJ1-2 | TRBV10-3 | CAISESGQGGYTF | TGTGCCATCAGTGAGTCGGGGCAAGGGGGCTACACCTTC
NA | TRBD2 | TRBJ2-3 | TRBV7-9 | CASSLREGSTDTQYF | TGTGCCAGCAGCTTACGGGAGGGAAGCACAGATACGCAGTATTTT
NA | NA | TRBJ2-1 | TRBV15 | CATSRSGTYNEQFF | TGTGCCACCAGCAGATCCGGGACATACAATGAGCAGTTCTTC
NA | NA | TRBJ1-4 | TRBV7-2 | CASRVTITNEKLFF | TGTGCCAGCAGAGTCACAATAACTAATGAAAAACTGTTTTTT
once | TRBD1 | TRBJ2-1 | TRBV7-8 | CASSPSGQGSYNEQFF | TGTGCCAGCAGCCCCTCGGGACAGGGCTCCTACAATGAGCAGTTCTTC
NA | TRBD2 | TRBJ2-1 | TRBV28 | CASSFTSGGEREQFF | TGTGCCAGCAGTTTTACTAGCGGAGGAGAACGGGAGCAGTTCTTC